Given below is one T cell receptor (beta chain) in context. For recovered donors of Cohort 3, there were two negative PCRs, clearance, or symptom resolution. The data derive from a study of blood T cell repertoires in COVID-19. Study background: Samples representing acute and convalescent COVID-19 were sourced from the United States, Italy and Spain. PBMCs, B-cell-depleted T cells, or T cells provided the cDNA or gDNA that made up the material.

As originally analysed: Nucleated cell number was recorded as an estimate derived from reference gene primer amplification. TCRdb's copy holds only in-frame clones and misses some; the assay was immunoSEQ multiplex PCR. That table is the source of V, J and clone size, and D and trimming were worked out from the DNA. In the table there are about 160,000 clones, around 80% of which are singletons. Sample: PBMCs or T cells enriched from blood (not recorded which). This receptor was taken from a woman aged 55-70 years who had recovered from COVID-19.

CDR3 in amino acids: CASSVMRTSEDVSYEQYF. The CDR3 DNA sequence: TGTGCCAGCAGCGTAATGAGGACTAGCGAGGACGTCTCCTACGAGCAGTACTTC. The rearrangement joins TRBV9 to TRBJ2-7; 9 nucleotides line up with TRBD2. CDR1 is SGDLS, CDR2 YYNGEE, per germline. J was trimmed by 0 bases and V by 1 base; bases with no gene match: 11. The CDR3 sequence is 18 residues long. Full variable domain (remainder filled in from reference TRBV9 and TRBJ2-7): DSGVTQTPKHLITATGQRVTLRCSPRSGDLSVYWYQQSLDQGLQFLIQYYNGEERAKGNILERFSAQQFPDLHSELNLSSLELGDSALYFCASSVMRTSEDVSYEQYFGPGTRLTVT.